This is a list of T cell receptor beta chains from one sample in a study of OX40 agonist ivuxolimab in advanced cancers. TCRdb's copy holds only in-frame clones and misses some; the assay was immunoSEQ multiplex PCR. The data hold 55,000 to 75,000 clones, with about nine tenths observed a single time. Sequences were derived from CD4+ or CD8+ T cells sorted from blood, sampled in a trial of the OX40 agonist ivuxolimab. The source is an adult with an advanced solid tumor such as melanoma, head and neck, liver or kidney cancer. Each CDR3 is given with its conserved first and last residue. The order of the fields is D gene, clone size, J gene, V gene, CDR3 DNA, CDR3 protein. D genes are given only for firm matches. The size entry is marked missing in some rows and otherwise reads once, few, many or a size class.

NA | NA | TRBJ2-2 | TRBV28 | TGTGCCAGCAGTTTATTGGGCAGCGGGGAGCTGTTTTTT | CASSLLGSGELFF
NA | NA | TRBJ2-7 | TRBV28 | TGTGCCAGCAGCTACAGGGGGGGATCGGCCTACTACGAGCAGTACTTC | CASSYRGGSAYYEQYF
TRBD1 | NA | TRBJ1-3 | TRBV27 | TGTGCCAGCGGGGACAGGGTTGGAAACACCATATATTTT | CASGDRVGNTIYF
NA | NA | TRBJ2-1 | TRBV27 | TGTGCCACAAGAACGGGACACAATGAGCAGTTCTTC | CATRTGHNEQFF
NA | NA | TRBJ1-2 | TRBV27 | TGTGCCAGCAGTTTAACCCCTAACTATGGCTACACCTTC | CASSLTPNYGYTF
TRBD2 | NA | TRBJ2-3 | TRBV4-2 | TGTGCCAGCAGCCAAGATCAGCGGGAGGCAGATACGCAGTATTTT | CASSQDQREADTQYF
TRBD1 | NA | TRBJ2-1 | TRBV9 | TGTGCCAGCAGCCAACAGGGGTCCTACAATGAGCAGTTCTTC | CASSQQGSYNEQFF
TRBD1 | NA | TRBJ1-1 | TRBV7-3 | TGTGCCAGCAGCTTAATAGGGGACAGGACTGAAGCTTTCTTT | CASSLIGDRTEAFF
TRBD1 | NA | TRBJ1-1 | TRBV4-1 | TGCGCCAGCAGCCTGGGACAGGGGGCCGCTGAAGCTTTCTTT | CASSLGQGAAEAFF
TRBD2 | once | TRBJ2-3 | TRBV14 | TGTGCCAGCAGCATACTTACTAGCGGTTACACAGATACGCAGTATTTT | CASSILTSGYTDTQYF
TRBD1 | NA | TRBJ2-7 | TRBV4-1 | TGCGCCAGCCTCGGCGGGACAGGGGCCCACGAGCAGTACTTC | CASLGGTGAHEQYF